This T cell receptor beta chain was documented in a study of cytomegalovirus exposure and HLA in healthy donors (dated by TCRdb to the late 2010s). Regarding the research as a whole: A later analysis indicated that the 130 or so validation repertoires were generated on the platform also employed for the approximately 700 repertoires of the first cohort. In addition to the first cohort of several hundred subjects, a separate validation cohort of 120 different subjects was used. The aim of the study was to test whether cataloging public T cell receptors could identify signatures of past pathogen exposure. To predict cytomegalovirus infection status, the study brought together high-throughput TCR immunosequencing, statistical association of individual TCRs with disease status, and machine learning.

There are 10 amino acids in the CDR3, from cysteine to phenylalanine inclusive. The retained sequence is limited to the CDR3, 30 bases, with the frame set at the first base. V sheds 3 bases and J sheds 6 bases, leaving 4 bases between their ends. CDR1 and CDR2 are drawn from the germline V gene: SGHTS, YDEGEE. The library was generated by the immunoSEQ multiplex PCR assay. In the paper's pipeline: A statistical classification framework was built to diagnose cytomegalovirus status from the catalog of TCR beta chain sequences. In TCRdb, the immuneACCESS table is reduced to in-frame sequences with V and J assigned. These tables do not hold every clone; where another copy was compared, an unresolved V gene accounts for under half, and the others remain unexplained. The DNA was the basis for D and trimming; V, J and clone size are from that table. The sample table lists 250,000 to 400,000 clones, around 90% of them with a count of one. In total, the top ten clones hold roughly 0.96% of the sample.

The donors were included in the validation cohort of 100 to 150 subjects, a group kept apart from the roughly 680-subject first cohort. This clone came up a few times. There is no known antigen for this receptor. Base qualities were left out, and no much larger clone turns up one base away. Overall study outcomes, separate from this receptor: While some public TCRs were present in many individuals, most TCR sequences turned up only very rarely across donors. In a later analysis, TCRs clustered in the first cohort were found to also tend to co-occur in the 120 validation repertoires, with about 93% of cluster scores above 0. Cytomegalovirus status was reported to be diagnosed by the classifier with high specificity and sensitivity in both the original and validation cohorts. According to the authors, the approach could potentially be generalized to other disease states and immunological phenotypes. The study listed around 160 TCR beta chains as associated with cytomegalovirus. In vitro tests confirmed that a few of the cytomegalovirus-associated TCR beta chains recognize cytomegalovirus antigens. A later analysis had no HLA typing for the validation cohort, so co-occurrence there was scored across all 130 or so repertoires.

The clonotype was recovered from a man aged 25 to 40 in good health and CMV-seronegative. The chain is encoded by TRBV5-8 joined to TRBJ2-7; the D segment cannot be called with confidence. The material sequenced was PBMCs. The base sequence is TGTGCCAGCAGCTGGAGCGAGCAGTACTTC. The translation is CASSWSEQYF.